The clone carrying this TCR beta chain was found once. These data belong to a study of blood T cell repertoires in COVID-19. Across the study: Specimens from acute and convalescent COVID-19 originated in the United States, Italy and Spain. Sources were T cells, B-cell-depleted T cells, or PBMCs; the material itself was cDNA or gDNA.

The assay was immunoSEQ multiplex PCR, and TCRdb's table has in-frame clones only and misses some. Among 150,000 to 170,000 clones listed, roughly 81% were seen once. Sample: peripheral blood. This receptor was obtained from a woman aged 55-69 years with COVID-19, enrolled during active disease.

CDR3 in amino acids: CASTNGRNSPLHF. The DNA for the CDR3 is TGTGCCAGCACCAACGGTCGTAATTCACCCCTCCACTTT. This chain uses TRBV6-5 with TRBJ1-6, with unresolved D. V gave up 7 bases and J gave up 6 bases, with 10 bases separating them. The CDR3 is 13 amino acids. Per the germline V gene, CDR1 is MNHEY and CDR2 is SVGAGI.